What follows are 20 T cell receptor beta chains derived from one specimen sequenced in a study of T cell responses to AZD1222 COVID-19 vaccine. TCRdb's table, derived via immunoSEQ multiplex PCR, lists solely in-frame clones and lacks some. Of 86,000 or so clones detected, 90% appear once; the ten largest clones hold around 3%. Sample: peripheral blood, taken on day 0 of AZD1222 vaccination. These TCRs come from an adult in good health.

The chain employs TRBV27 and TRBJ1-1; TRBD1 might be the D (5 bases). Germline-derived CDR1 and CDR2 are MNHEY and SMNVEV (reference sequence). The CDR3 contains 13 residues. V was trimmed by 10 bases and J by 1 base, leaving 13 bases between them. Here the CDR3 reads CATRTTSNTEAFF. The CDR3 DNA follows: TGTGCCACCAGGACAACGTCGAACACTGAAGCTTTCTTT.

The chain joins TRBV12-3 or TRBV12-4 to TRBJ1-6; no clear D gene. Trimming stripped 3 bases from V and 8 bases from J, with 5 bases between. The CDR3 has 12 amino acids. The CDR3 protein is CASSLGYSPLHF. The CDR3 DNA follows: TGTGCCAGCAGTTTGGGGTATTCACCCCTCCACTTT.

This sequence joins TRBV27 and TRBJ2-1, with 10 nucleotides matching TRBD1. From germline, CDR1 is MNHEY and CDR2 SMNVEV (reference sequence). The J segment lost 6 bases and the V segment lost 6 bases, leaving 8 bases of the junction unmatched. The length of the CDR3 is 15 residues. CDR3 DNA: TGTGCCAGCAGCTCCGGGACAGGGGTCCCCAATGAGCAGTTCTTC. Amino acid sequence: CASSSGTGVPNEQFF.

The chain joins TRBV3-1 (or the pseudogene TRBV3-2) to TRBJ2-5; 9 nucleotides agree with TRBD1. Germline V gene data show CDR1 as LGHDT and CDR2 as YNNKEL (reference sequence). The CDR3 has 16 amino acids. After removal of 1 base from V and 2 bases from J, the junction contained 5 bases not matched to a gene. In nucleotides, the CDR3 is TGTGCCAGCAGCCAAGGGGGACAGGGTTATCAAGAGACCCAGTACTTC. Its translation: CASSQGGQGYQETQYF.

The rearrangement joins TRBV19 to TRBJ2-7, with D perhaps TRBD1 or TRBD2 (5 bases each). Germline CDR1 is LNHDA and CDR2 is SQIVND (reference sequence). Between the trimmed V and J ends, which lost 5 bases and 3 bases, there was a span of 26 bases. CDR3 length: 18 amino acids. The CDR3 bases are TGTGCCAGTAGTCCCCAGGGCCCCGGGGTCAAGAGATTCTACGAGCAGTACTTC. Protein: CASSPQGPGVKRFYEQYF.

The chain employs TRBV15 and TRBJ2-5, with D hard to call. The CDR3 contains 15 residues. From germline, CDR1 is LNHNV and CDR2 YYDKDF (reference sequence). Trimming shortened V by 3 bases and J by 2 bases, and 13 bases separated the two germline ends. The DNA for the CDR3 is TGTGCCACCAGCAGGTCAAAGAACCTACAAGAGACCCAGTACTTC. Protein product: CATSRSKNLQETQYF. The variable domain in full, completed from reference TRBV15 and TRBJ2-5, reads DAMVIQNPRYQVTQFGKPVTLSCSQTLNHNVMYWYQQKSSQAPKLLFHYYDKDFNNEADTPDNFQSRRPNTSFCFLDIRSPGLGDTAMYLCATSRSKNLQETQYFGPGTRLLVL.

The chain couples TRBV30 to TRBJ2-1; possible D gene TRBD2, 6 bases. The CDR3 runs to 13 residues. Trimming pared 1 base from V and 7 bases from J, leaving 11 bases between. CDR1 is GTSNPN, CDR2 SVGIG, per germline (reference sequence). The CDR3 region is CAWSESSVNEQFF. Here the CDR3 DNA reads TGTGCCTGGAGTGAGTCTAGCGTTAATGAGCAGTTCTTC.

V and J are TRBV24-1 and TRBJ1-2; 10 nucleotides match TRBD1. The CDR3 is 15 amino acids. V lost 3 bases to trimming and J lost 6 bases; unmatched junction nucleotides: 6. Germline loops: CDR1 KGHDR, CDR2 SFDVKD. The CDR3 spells CATSDTTGGGNGYTF. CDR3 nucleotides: TGTGCCACCAGTGATACGACAGGGGGCGGAAATGGCTACACCTTC.

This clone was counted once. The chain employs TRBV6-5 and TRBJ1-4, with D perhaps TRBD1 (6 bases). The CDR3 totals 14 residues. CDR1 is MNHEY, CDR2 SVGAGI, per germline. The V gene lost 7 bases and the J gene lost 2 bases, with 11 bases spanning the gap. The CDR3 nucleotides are TGTGCCAGCAATTCTGGACAGACTAATGAAAAACTGTTTTTT. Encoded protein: CASNSGQTNEKLFF.

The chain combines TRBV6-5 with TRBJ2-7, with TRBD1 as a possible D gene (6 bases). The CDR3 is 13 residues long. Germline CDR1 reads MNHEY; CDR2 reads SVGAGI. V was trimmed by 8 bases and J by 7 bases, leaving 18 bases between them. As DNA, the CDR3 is TGTGCCAGCGTCCGGGACACTCTCCGAGAGCAGTACTTC. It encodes CASVRDTLREQYF.

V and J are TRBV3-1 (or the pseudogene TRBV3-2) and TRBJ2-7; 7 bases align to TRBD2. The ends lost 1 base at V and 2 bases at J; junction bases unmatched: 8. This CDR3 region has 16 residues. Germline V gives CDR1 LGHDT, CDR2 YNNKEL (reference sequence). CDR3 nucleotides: TGTGCCAGCAGCCAAGCCGGCGGGGGAGGGGCCTACGAGCAGTACTTC. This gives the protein CASSQAGGGGAYEQYF.

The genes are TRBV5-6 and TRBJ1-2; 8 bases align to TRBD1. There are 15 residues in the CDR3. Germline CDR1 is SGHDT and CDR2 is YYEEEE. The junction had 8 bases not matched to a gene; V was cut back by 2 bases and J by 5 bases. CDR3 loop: CASSFGRGLVYGYTF. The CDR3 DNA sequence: TGTGCCAGCAGCTTCGGCAGGGGGCTTGTTTATGGCTACACCTTC. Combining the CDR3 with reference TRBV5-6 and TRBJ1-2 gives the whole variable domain DAGVTQSPTHLIKTRGQQVTLRCSPKSGHDTVSWYQQALGQGPQFIFQYYEEEERQRGNFPDRFSGHQFPNYSSELNVNALLLGDSALYLCASSFGRGLVYGYTFGSGTRLTVV.

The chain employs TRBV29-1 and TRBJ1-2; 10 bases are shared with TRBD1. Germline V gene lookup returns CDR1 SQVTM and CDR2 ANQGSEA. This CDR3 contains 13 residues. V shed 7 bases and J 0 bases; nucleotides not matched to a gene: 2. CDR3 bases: TGCAGCGGACAGGGGGCGTCTAACTATGGCTACACCTTC. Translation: CSGQGASNYGYTF.

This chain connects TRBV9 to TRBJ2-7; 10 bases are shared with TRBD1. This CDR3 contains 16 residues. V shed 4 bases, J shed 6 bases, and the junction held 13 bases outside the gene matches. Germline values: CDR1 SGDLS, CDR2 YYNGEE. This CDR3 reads CASSLGTGDTIFEQYF. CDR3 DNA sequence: TGTGCCAGCAGCCTAGGGACAGGGGATACCATCTTCGAGCAGTACTTC.

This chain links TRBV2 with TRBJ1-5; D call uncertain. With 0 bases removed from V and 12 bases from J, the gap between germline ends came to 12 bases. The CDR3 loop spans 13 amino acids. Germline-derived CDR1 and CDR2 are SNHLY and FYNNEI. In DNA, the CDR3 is TGTGCCAGCAGTGAAGCGTTAGGGATAATCCAGCATTTT. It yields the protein CASSEALGIIQHF.

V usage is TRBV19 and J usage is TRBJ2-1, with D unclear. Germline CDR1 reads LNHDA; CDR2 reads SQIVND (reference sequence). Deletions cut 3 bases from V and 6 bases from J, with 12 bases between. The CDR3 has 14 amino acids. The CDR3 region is CASSIPAPGNEQFF. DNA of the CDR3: TGTGCCAGTAGTATTCCTGCGCCGGGCAATGAGCAGTTCTTC.

This chain's CDR3 is CASSYATGADGYTF. CDR3 bases: TGTGCCAGCAGCTACGCGACAGGGGCGGATGGCTACACCTTC. V gene TRBV11-1 combines with J gene TRBJ1-2; 8 nucleotides line up with TRBD1. From germline, CDR1 is SGHAT and CDR2 FQDESV (reference sequence). There are 14 residues in the CDR3. V lost 4 bases and J lost 6; bases outside the gene matches: 7.

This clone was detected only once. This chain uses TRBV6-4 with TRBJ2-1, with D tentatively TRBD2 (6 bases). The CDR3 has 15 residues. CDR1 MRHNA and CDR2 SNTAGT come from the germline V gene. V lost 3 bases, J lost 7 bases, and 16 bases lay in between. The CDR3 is CASSEVGSPWNEQFF. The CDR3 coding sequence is TGTGCCAGCAGTGAGGTCGGGAGCCCATGGAATGAGCAGTTCTTC.

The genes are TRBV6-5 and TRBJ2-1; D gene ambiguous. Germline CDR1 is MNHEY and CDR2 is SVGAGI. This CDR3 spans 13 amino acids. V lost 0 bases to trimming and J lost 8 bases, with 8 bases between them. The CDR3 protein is CASSYSKPDEQFF. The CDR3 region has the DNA TGTGCCAGCAGTTACTCCAAACCTGATGAGCAGTTCTTC.

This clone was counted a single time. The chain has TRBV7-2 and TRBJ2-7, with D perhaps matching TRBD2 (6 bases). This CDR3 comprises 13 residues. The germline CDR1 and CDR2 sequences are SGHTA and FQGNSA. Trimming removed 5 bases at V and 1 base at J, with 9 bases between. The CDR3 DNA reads TGTGCCAGCAGCCAACGGGGGTCCTACGAGCAGTACTTC. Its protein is CASSQRGSYEQYF.